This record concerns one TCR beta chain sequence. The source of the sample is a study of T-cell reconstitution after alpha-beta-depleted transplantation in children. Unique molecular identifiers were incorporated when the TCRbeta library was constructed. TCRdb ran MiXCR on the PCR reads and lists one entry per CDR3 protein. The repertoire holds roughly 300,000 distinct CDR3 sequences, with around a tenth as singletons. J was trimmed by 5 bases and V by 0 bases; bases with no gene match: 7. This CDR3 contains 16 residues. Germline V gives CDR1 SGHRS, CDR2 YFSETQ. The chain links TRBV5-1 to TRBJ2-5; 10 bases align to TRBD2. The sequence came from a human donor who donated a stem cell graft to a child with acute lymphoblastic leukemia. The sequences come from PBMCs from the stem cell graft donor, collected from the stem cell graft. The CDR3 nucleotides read TGCGCCAGCAGCTTGGGGGCTAGCGGGAGCGAGGAGACCCAGTACTTC. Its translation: CASSLGASGSEETQYF. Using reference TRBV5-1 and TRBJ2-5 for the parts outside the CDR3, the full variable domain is KAGVTQTPRYLIKTRGQQVTLSCSPISGHRSVSWYQQTPGQGLQFLFEYFSETQRNKGNFPGRFSGRQFSNSRSEMNVSTLELGDSALYLCASSLGASGSEETQYFGPGTRLLVL.